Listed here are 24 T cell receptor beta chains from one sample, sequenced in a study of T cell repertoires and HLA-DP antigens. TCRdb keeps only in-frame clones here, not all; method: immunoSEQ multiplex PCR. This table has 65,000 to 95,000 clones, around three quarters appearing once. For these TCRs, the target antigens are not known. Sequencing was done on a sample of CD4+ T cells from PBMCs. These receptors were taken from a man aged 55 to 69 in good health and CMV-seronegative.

The CDR3 DNA sequence: TGCGCCAGCAGCCAAGAGGCGCCCAGAAGGACAGATACGCAGTATTTT. Residues: CASSQEAPRRTDTQYF. The gene calls are TRBV4-1 and TRBJ2-3; D unresolved. Trimming took 0 bases from V and 3 from J, leaving 13 bases between them. The CDR3 is made up of 16 amino acids. Germline V gene sequence: CDR1 MGHRA, CDR2 YSYEKL.

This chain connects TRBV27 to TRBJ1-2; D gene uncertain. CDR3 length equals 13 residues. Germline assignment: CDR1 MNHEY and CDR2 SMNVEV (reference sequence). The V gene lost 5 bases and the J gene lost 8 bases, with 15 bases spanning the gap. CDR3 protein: CASSPTSRAGYTF. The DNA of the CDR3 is TGTGCCAGCAGTCCAACCTCCCGGGCGGGCTACACCTTC.

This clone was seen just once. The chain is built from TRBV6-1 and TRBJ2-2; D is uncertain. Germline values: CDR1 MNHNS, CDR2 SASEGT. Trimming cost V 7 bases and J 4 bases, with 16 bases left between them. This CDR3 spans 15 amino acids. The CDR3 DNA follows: TGTGCCAGCACCCCCTTTCAGCTGAGCACCGGGGAGCTGTTTTTT. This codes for CASTPFQLSTGELFF.

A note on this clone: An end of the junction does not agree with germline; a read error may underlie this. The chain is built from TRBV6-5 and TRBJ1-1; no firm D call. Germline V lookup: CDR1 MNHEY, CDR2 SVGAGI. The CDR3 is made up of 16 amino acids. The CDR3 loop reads CASRYKGSGRHTEAFF. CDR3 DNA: TGTGCCAGCCGTTACAAAGGAAGTGGCAGACACACTGAAGCTTTCTTT.

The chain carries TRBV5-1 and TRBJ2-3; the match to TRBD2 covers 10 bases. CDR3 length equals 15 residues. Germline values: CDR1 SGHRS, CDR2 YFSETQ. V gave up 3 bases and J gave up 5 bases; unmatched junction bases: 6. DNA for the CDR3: TGCGCCAGCAGCTCCCTAGCGGGGGTAGGAGATACGCAGTATTTT. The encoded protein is CASSSLAGVGDTQYF.

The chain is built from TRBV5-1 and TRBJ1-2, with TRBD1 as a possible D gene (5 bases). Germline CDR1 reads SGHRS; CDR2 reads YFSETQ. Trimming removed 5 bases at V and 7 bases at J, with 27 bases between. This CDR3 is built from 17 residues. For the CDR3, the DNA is TGCGCCAGCAGGGGTGGGACCGCTAGCCCAGACACCCTTGGCTACACCTTC. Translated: CASRGGTASPDTLGYTF. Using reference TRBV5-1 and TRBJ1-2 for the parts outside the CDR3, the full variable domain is KAGVTQTPRYLIKTRGQQVTLSCSPISGHRSVSWYQQTPGQGLQFLFEYFSETQRNKGNFPGRFSGRQFSNSRSEMNVSTLELGDSALYLCASRGGTASPDTLGYTFGSGTRLTVV.

The CDR3 spells CASSFRLAGSGELFF. CDR3 nucleotides: TGTGCCAGCAGTTTTCGACTAGCGGGATCCGGGGAGCTGTTTTTT. The chain couples TRBV6-1 to TRBJ2-2, with TRBD2 matching over 11 bases. V lost 5 bases and J lost 6; bases outside the gene matches: 5. This CDR3 region has 15 residues. Germline V gene sequence: CDR1 MNHNS, CDR2 SASEGT.

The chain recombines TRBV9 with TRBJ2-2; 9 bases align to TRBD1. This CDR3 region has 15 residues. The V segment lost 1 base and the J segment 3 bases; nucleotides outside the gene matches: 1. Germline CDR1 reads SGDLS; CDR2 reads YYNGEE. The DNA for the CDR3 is TGTGCCAGCAGCGTAACAGGGGGCGACACCGGGGAGCTGTTTTTT. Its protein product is CASSVTGGDTGELFF.

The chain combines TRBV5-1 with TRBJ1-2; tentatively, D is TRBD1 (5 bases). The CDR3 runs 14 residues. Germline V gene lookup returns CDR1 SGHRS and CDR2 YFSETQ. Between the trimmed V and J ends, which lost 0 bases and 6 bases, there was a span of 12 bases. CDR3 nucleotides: TGCGCCAGCAGCTTGGGCAGGGCTGAGGATGGCTACACCTTC. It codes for CASSLGRAEDGYTF. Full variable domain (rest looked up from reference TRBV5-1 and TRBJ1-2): KAGVTQTPRYLIKTRGQQVTLSCSPISGHRSVSWYQQTPGQGLQFLFEYFSETQRNKGNFPGRFSGRQFSNSRSEMNVSTLELGDSALYLCASSLGRAEDGYTFGSGTRLTVV.

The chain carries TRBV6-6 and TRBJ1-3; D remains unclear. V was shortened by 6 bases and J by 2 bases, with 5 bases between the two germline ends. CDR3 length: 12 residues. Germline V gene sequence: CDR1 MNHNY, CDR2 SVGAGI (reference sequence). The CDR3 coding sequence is TGTGCCAGCAGGCAGGCTGGAAACACCATATATTTT. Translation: CASRQAGNTIYF.

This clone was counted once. CDR3 protein: CASSLWGQPTYEQYF. The CDR3 DNA is TGTGCCAGCAGTTTATGGGGACAGCCGACCTACGAGCAGTACTTC. The V gene is TRBV27, the J gene TRBJ2-7; 7 bases map to TRBD1. The ends lost 1 base at V and 2 bases at J; junction bases unmatched: 5. Germline assignment: CDR1 MNHEY and CDR2 SMNVEV (reference sequence). The CDR3 consists of 15 residues.

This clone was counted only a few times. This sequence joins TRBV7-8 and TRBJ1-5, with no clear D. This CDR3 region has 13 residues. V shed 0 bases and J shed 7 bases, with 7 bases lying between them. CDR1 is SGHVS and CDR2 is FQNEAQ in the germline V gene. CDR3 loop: CASSLAGGQPQHF. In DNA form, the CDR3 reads TGTGCCAGCAGCTTAGCGGGTGGACAGCCCCAGCATTTT.

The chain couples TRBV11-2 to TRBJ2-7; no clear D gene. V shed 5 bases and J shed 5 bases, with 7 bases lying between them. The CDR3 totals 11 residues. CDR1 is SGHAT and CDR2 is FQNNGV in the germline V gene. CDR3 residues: CASSQRNEQYV. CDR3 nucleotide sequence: TGTGCCAGCAGCCAAAGGAACGAGCAGTACGTC.

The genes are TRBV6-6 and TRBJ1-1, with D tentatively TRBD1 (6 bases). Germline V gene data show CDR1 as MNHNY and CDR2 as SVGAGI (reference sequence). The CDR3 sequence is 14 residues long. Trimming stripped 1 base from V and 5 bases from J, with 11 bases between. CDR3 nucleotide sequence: TGTGCCAGCAGTTACTGGGGGCTCGGGACTGAAGCTTTCTTT. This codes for CASSYWGLGTEAFF.

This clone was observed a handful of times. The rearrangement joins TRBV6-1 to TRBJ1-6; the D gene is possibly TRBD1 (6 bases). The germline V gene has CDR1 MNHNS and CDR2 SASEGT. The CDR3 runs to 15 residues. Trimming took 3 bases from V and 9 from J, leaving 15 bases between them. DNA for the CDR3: TGTGCCAGCAGTGATCTCAGGGGCGGGGCTTCACCCCTCCACTTT. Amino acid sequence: CASSDLRGGASPLHF.

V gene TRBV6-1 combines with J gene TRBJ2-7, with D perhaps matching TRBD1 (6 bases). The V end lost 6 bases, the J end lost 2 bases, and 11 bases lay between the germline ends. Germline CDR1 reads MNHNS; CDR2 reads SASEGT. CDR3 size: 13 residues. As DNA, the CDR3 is TGTGCCAGCAGAGACAGGTATCCCTACGAGCAGTACGTC. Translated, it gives CASRDRYPYEQYV.

The CDR3 reads CASSSVDGYEQYF. CDR3 nucleotide sequence: TGTGCCAGCTCATCGGTTGATGGATACGAGCAGTACTTC. V usage is TRBV18 and J usage is TRBJ2-7; D call uncertain. Germline V lookup: CDR1 KGHSH, CDR2 LQKENI. The CDR3 is 13 amino acids. Trimming took off 5 bases at V and 4 bases at J, with 12 bases between the two ends.

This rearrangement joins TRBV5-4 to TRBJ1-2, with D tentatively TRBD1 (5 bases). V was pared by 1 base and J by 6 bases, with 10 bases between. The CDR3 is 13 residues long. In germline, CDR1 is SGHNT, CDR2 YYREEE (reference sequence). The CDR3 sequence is CASSLQGVDGYTF. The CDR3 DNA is TGTGCCAGCAGCTTGCAGGGCGTGGATGGCTACACCTTC.

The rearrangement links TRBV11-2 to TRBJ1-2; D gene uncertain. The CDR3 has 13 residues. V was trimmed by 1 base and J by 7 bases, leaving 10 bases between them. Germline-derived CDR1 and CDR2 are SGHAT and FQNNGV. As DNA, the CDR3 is TGTGCCAGCAGCTTAGTAGAGTCGCGTGGCTACACCTTC. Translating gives CASSLVESRGYTF. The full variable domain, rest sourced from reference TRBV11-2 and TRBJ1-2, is EAGVAQSPRYKIIEKRQSVAFWCNPISGHATLYWYQQILGQGPKLLIQFQNNGVVDDSQLPKDRFSAERLKGVDSTLKIQPAKLEDSAVYLCASSLVESRGYTFGSGTRLTVV.

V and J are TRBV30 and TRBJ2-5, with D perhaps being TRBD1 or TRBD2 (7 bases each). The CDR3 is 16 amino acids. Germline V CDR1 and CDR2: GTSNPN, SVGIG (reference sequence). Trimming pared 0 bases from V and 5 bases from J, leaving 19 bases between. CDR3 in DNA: TGTGCCTGGAGTGTATGGGGCAGGGGGGGCCTGGAGACCCAGTACTTC. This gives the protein CAWSVWGRGGLETQYF. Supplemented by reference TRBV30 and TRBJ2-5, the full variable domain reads SQTIHQWPATLVQPVGSPLSLECTVEGTSNPNLYWYRQAAGRGLQLLFYSVGIGQISSEVPQNLSASRPQDRQFILSSKKLLLSDSGFYLCAWSVWGRGGLETQYFGPGTRLLVL.

The CDR3 nucleotides read TGTGCCAGCAGCTTAGCTCTACGCTCGAACACCGGGGAGCTGTTTTTT. As protein: CASSLALRSNTGELFF. The rearrangement uses TRBV7-2 and TRBJ2-2; the D is unclear. This CDR3 has 16 amino acids. CDR1 SGHTA and CDR2 FQGNSA come from the germline V gene. V shed 0 bases and J shed 0 bases, with 8 bases lying between them.

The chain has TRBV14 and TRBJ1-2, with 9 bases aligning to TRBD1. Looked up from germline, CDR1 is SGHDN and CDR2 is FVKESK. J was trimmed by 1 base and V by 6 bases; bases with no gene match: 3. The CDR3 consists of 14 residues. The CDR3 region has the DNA TGTGCCAGCAGTGGGACAGGGAATAACTATGGCTACACCTTC. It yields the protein CASSGTGNNYGYTF.

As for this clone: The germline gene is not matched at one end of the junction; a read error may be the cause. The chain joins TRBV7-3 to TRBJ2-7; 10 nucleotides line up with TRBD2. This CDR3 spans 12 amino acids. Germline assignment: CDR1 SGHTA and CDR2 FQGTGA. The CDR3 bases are TGTGCCAGCAGCTTTAAGCGCCTAGCGGGAGTTTTC. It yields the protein CASSFKRLAGVF.

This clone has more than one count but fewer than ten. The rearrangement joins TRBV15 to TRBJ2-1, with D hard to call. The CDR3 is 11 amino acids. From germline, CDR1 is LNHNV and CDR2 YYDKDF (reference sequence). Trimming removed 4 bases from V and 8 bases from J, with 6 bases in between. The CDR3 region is CATSIRDEQFF. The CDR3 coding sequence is TGTGCCACCAGCATCCGGGATGAGCAGTTCTTC.